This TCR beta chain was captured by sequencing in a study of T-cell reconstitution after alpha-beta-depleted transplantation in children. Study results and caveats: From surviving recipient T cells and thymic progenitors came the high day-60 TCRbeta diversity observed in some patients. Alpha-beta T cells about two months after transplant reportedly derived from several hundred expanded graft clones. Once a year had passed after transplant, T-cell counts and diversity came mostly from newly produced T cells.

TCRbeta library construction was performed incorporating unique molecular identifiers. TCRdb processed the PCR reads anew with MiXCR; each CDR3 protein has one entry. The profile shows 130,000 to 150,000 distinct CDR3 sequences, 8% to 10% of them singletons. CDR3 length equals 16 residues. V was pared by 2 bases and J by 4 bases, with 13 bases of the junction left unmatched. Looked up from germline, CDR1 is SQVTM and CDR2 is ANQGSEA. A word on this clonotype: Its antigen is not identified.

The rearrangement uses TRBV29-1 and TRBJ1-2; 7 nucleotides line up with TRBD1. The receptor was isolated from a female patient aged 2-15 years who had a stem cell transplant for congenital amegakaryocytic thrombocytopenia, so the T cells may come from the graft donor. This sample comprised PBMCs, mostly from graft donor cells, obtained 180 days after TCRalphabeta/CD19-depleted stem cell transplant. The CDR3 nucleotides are TGCAGCGTTGAAAACTTCTTGGGACAGAATATCTATGGCTACACCTTC. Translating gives CSVENFLGQNIYGYTF.